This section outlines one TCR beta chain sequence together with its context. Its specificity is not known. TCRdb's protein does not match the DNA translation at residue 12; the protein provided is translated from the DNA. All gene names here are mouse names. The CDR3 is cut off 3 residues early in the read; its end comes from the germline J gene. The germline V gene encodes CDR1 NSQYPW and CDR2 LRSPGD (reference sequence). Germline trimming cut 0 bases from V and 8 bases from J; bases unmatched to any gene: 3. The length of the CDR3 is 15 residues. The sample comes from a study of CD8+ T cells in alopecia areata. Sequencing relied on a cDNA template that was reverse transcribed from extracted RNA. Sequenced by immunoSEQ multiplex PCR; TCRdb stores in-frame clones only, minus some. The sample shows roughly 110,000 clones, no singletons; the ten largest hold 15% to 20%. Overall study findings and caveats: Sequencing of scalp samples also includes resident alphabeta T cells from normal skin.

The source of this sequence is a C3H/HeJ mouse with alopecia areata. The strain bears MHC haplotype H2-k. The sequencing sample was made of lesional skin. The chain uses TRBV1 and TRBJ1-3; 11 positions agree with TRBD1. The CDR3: CTCSADPGQGDTLYF. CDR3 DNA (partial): TGCACCTGCAGTGCAGATCCGGGACAGGGGGATACG.